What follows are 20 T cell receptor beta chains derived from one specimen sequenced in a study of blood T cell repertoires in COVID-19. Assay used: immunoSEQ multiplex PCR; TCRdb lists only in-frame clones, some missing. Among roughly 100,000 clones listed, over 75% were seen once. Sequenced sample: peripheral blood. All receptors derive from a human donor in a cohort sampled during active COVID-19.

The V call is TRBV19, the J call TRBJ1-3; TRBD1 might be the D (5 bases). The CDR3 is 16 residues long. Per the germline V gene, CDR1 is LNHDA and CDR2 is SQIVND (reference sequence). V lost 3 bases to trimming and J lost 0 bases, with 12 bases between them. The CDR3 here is CASSMRGLNSGNTIYF. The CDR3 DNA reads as TGTGCCAGTAGTATGAGGGGACTCAACTCTGGAAACACCATATATTTT.

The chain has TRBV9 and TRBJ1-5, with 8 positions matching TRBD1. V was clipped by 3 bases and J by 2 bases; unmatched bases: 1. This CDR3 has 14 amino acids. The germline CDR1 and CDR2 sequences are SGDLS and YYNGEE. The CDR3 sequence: CASSATGGNQPQHF. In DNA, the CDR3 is TGTGCCAGCAGCGCGACAGGGGGCAATCAGCCCCAGCATTTT.

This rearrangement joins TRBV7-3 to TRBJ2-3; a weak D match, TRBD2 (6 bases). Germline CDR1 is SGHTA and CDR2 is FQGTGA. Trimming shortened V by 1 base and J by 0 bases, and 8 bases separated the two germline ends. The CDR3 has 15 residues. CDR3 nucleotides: TGTGCCAGCAGCTTAATTGGGGGGAGCACAGATACGCAGTATTTT. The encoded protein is CASSLIGGSTDTQYF. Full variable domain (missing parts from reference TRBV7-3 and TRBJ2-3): GAGVSQTPSNKVTEKGKYVELRCDPISGHTALYWYRQSLGQGPEFLIYFQGTGAADDSGLPNDRFFAVRPEGSVSTLKIQRTERGDSAVYLCASSLIGGSTDTQYFGPGTRLTVL.

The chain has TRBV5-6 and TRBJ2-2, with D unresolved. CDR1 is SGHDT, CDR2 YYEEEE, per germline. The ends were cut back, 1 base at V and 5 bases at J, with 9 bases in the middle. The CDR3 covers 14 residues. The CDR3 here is CASSLFDETGELFF. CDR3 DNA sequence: TGTGCCAGCAGCTTGTTTGATGAGACCGGGGAGCTGTTTTTT.

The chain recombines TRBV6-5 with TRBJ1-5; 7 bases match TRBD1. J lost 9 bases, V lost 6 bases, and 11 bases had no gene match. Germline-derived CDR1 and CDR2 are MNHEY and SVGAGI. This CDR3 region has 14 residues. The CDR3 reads CASSATDRARPQHF. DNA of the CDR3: TGTGCCAGCAGCGCTACAGACAGGGCGCGGCCCCAGCATTTT.

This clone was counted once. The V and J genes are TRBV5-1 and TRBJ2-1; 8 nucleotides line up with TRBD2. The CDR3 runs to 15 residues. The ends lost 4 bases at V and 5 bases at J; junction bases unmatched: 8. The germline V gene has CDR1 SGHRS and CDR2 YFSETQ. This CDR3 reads CASSSGSQGHNEQFF. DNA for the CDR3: TGCGCCAGCAGCAGCGGGAGTCAGGGTCACAATGAGCAGTTCTTC.

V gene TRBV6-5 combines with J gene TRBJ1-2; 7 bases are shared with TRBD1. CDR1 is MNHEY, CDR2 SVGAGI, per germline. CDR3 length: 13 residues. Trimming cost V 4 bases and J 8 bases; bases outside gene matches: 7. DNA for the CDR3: TGTGCCAGCAGTTTTGACAGGGTCGAAGGCTACACCTTC. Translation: CASSFDRVEGYTF.

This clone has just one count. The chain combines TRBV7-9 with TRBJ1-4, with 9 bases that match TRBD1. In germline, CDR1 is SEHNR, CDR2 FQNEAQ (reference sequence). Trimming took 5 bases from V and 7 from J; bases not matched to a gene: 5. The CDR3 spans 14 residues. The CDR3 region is CASSADRGGEKLFF. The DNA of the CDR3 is TGTGCCAGCAGCGCCGACAGGGGGGGTGAAAAACTGTTTTTT.

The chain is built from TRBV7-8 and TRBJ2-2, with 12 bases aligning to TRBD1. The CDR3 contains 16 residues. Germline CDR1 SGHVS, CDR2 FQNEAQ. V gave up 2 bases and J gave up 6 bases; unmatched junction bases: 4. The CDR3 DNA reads TGTGCCAGCAGCTTAAGGGACAGGGGGCGACCCGGGGAGCTGTTTTTT. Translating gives CASSLRDRGRPGELFF.

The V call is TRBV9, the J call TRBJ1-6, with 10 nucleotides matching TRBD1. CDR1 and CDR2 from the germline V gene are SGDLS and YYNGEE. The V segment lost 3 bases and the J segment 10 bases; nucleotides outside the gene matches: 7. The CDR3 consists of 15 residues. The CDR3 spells CASSDGQGDVSPLHF. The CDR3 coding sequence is TGTGCCAGCAGCGACGGACAGGGGGACGTATCACCCCTCCACTTT.

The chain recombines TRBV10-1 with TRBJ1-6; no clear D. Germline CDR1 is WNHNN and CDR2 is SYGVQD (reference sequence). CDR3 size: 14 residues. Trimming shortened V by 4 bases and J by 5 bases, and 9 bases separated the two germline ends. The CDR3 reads CASSVSQDNSPLHF. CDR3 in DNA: TGCGCCAGCAGTGTATCTCAGGATAATTCACCCCTCCACTTT.

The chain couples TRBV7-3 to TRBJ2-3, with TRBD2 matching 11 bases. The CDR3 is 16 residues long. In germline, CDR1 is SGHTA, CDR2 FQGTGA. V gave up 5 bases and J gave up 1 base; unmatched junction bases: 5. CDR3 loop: CASSGVAGGRTDTQYF. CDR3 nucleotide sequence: TGTGCCAGCAGCGGAGTAGCGGGGGGGCGCACAGATACGCAGTATTTT.

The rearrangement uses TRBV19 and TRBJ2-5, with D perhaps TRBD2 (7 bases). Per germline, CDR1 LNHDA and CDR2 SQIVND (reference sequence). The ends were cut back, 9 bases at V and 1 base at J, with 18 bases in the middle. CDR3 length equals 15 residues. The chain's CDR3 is CASSTPRGPQETQYF. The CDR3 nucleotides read TGTGCCAGCTCAACCCCGCGGGGGCCCCAAGAGACCCAGTACTTC.

The CDR3 loop reads CASRSGGFYNEQFF. CDR3 DNA: TGCGCCAGCAGGTCCGGGGGTTTCTACAATGAGCAGTTCTTC. The genes are TRBV4-1 and TRBJ2-1; D is perhaps TRBD2 (6 bases). This CDR3 region has 14 residues. CDR1 and CDR2 (germline): MGHRA, YSYEKL. V lost 6 bases, J lost 3 bases, and 12 bases lay in between.

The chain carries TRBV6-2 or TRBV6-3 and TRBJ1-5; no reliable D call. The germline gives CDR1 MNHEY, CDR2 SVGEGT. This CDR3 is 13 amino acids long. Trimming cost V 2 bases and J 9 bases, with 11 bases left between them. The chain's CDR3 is CASSYMAEWPQHF. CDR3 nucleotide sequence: TGTGCCAGCAGTTACATGGCGGAGTGGCCCCAGCATTTT.

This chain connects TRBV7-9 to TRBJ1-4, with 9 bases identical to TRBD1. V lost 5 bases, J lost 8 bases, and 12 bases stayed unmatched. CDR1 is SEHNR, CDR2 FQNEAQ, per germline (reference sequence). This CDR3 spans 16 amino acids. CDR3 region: CASSPTAGTGHEKLFF. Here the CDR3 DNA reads TGTGCCAGCAGCCCCACCGCCGGGACAGGGCACGAAAAACTGTTTTTT.

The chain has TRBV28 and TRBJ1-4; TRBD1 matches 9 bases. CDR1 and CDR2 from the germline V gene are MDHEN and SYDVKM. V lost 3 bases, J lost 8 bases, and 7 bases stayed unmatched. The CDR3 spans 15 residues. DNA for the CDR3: TGTGCCAGCAGTTTGGCCGGGACAGGGACGGAAAAACTGTTTTTT. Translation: CASSLAGTGTEKLFF.

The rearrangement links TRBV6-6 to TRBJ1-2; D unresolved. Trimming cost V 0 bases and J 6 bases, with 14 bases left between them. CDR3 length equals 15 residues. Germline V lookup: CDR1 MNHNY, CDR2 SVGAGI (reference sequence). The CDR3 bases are TGTGCCAGCAGTTACTCCCCAGCGGGCACGAATGGCTACACCTTC. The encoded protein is CASSYSPAGTNGYTF.

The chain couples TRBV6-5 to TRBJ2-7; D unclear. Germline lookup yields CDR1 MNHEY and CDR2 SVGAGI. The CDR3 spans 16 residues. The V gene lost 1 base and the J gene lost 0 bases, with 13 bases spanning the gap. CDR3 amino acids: CASSYFDTRSSYEQYF. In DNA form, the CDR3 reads TGTGCCAGCAGTTACTTCGACACTCGTAGCTCCTACGAGCAGTACTTC.

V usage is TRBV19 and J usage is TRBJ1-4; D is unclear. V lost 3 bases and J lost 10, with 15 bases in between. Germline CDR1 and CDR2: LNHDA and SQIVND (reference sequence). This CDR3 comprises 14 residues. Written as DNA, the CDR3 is TGTGCCAGTAGTATCGGTAATCGGGGTGGAAAACTGTTTTTT. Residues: CASSIGNRGGKLFF.